This T cell receptor beta chain was recorded in a study of CD8 T cells in Susac syndrome. TCR beta sequences were obtained from blood CD8+ and CD4+ T cells. In the multiple sclerosis control group, patients were treatment-naive and had stable or active relapsing-remitting disease. cDNA came from 0.5 to 1 ug RNA primed by random hexamers. A multiplex approach, immunoSEQ multiplex PCR, amplified TCR beta CDR3 across 54 Vbeta and 13 Jbeta. TCRdb reprocessed the immunoSEQ multiplex PCR reads with MiXCR, giving one entry per CDR3 protein. Counted here are around 200,000 distinct CDR3 sequences, about 93% occurring once; the ten biggest clones make up about 0.12%. The material sequenced was CD8+ T cells from PBMCs. This TCR came from a human donor with multiple sclerosis.

The CDR3 reads CATSDLGQGGETQYF. CDR3 bases: TGTGCCACCAGTGATTTGGGGCAGGGCGGGGAGACCCAGTACTTC. The chain recombines TRBV24-1 with TRBJ2-5; D assignment may be TRBD1 or TRBD2 (5 bases each). The ends were cut back, 0 bases at V and 5 bases at J, with 12 bases in the middle. The CDR3 loop spans 15 amino acids. Germline V gives CDR1 KGHDR, CDR2 SFDVKD.